This is a list of T cell receptor beta chains from one sample in a study of blood T cells in healthy people across ages. TCRdb redid the calling of the 5' RACE reads with MiXCR, one entry per CDR3 protein. The profile shows hundreds of thousands of distinct CDR3 sequences, 40% to 45% of them singletons. Sequenced: blood. Source of these receptors: a man older than 75 in good health. CDR3s include the opening cysteine and the closing phenylalanine or tryptophan. Each record gives: J gene, clone size, V gene, D gene, CDR3 protein, CDR3 DNA. D genes are given only for firm matches. Clone size appears in some rows only: once, few, many, or a class for an expanded clone.

TRBJ1-6 | NA | TRBV20-1 | TRBD1 | CSANQGTVDSPLHF | TGCAGTGCTAACCAGGGGACAGTGGATTCACCCCTCCACTTT
TRBJ2-5 | many | TRBV29-1 | NA | CSVLRGGAGETQYF | TGCAGCGTACTTAGGGGGGGGGCTGGCGAGACCCAGTACTTC
TRBJ1-4 | NA | TRBV4-1 | TRBD1 | CASNQAQGAGAEKLFF | TGCGCCAGCAACCAAGCCCAGGGGGCCGGGGCTGAAAAACTGTTTTTT
TRBJ2-3 | NA | TRBV7-2 | NA | CASSLKRFTDTQYF | TGTGCCAGCAGCTTGAAGCGGTTCACAGATACGCAGTATTTT
TRBJ1-6 | NA | TRBV6-5 | NA | CASSYASKGNSPLHF | TGTGCCAGCAGTTACGCGAGTAAGGGGAATTCACCCCTCCACTTT
TRBJ2-1 | NA | TRBV7-9 | TRBD2 | CASNPSSGRYNEQFF | TGTGCCAGCAACCCGTCTAGCGGGAGGTACAATGAGCAGTTCTTC
TRBJ2-4 | few | TRBV4-2 | TRBD1 | CASRGQGENIQYF | TGTGCCAGCAGGGGGCAGGGGGAAAACATTCAGTACTTC
TRBJ2-5 | NA | TRBV5-1 | TRBD1 | CASSLTGTGGSETQYF | TGCGCCAGCTCCTTAACCGGGACAGGGGGTTCAGAGACCCAGTACTTC
TRBJ2-4 | NA | TRBV11-2 | NA | CASSPQALAKNIQYF | TGTGCCAGCAGCCCTCAGGCGCTCGCCAAAAACATTCAGTACTTC
TRBJ2-7 | NA | TRBV4-3 | TRBD1 | CASSQDRAGGYEQYF | TGCGCCAGCAGCCAAGATAGGGCAGGGGGCTACGAGCAGTACTTC
TRBJ1-1 | few | TRBV27 | NA | CASSSGWDYTEAFF | TGTGCCAGCAGTTCGGGTTGGGACTACACTGAAGCTTTCTTT